The entry that follows covers one T cell receptor beta chain sequence. The antigen is undetermined. The sorted-subset replicate PCRs were given around 200 ng DNA, which is tens of thousands of T cell genomes. Data came from immunoSEQ multiplex PCR; TCRdb stores just in-frame clones and leaves some out. The sample lists about 2.3 million clones; about 90% were seen once. The data were taken from a study of shared clonotypes between healthy human individuals. General study points: Sampling used blood alone; tissue repertoires probably differ. In several donors, around 5% of naive CD4 clonotypes appeared in common.

Every contributor of samples was a Caucasian grown-up residing in Nashville, Tennessee. Sequenced input: naive CD4+ T cells from PBMCs. Subset here: CD45RA+ positively selected. This receptor was obtained from a man aged 18 to 35 in good health. Some clones in this sample may be carry-over from other donors' samples.

Written as DNA, the CDR3 is TGTGCCAGCAGCTTTCTCAGGGGAACCAACGAGCAGTACTTC. This codes for CASSFLRGTNEQYF. The chain carries TRBV11-2 and TRBJ2-7, with a possible D match to TRBD1 (6 bases). This CDR3 has 14 residues. V lost 3 bases and J lost 5, with 14 bases in between. Germline lookup yields CDR1 SGHAT and CDR2 FQNNGV.